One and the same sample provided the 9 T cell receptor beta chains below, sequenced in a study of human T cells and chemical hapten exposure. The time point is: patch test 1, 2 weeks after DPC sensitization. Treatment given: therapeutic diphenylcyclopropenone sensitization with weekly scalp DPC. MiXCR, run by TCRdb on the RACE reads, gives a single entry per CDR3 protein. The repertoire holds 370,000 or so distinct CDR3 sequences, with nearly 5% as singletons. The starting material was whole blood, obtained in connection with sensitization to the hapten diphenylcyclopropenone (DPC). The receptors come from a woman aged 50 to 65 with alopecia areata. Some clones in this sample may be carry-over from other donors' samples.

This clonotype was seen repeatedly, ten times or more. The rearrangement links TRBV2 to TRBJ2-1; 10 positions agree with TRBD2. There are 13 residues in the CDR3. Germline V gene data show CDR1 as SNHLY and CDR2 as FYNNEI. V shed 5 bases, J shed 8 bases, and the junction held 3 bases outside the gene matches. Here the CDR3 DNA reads TGTGCCAGCAGTAGCGGGGGGGAGGATGAGCAGTTCTTC. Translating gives CASSSGGEDEQFF.

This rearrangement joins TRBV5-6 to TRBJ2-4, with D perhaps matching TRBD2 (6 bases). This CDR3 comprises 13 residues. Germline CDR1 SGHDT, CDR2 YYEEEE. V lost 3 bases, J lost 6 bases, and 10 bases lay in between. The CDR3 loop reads CASSWDSGNIQYF. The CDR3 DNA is TGTGCCAGCAGCTGGGACTCCGGAAACATTCAGTACTTC.

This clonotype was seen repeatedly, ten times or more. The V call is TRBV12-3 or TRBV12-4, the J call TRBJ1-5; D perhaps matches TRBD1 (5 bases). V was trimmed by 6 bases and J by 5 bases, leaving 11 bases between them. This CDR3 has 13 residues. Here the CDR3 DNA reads TGTGCCAGCAGGCCCTCGGGGGATCAGCCCCAGCATTTT. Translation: CASRPSGDQPQHF.

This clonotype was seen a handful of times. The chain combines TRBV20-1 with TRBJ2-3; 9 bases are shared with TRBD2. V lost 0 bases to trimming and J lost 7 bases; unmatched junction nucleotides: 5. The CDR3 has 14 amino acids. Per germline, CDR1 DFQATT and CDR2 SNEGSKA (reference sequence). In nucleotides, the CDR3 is TGCAGTGCTAGAGATCCTAGCGGGGTGTATACGCAGTATTTT. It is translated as CSARDPSGVYTQYF.

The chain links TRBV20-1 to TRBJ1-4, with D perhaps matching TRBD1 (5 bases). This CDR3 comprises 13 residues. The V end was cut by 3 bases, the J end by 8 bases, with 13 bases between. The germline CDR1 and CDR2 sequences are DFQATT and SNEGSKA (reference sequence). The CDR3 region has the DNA TGCAGTGCTAGTCCCCGGGGGGTCGAAAAACTGTTTTTT. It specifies CSASPRGVEKLFF.

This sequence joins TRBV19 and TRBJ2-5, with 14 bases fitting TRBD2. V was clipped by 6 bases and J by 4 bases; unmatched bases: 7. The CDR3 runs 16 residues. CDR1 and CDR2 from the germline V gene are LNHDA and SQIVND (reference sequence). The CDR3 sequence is CASSLTSGGARETQYF. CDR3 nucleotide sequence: TGTGCCAGTAGCCTGACTAGCGGGGGGGCACGAGAGACCCAGTACTTC. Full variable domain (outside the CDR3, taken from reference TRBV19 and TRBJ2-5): DGGITQSPKYLFRKEGQNVTLSCEQNLNHDAMYWYRQDPGQGLRLIYYSQIVNDFQKGDIAEGYSVSREKKESFPLTVTSAQKNPTAFYLCASSLTSGGARETQYFGPGTRLLVL.

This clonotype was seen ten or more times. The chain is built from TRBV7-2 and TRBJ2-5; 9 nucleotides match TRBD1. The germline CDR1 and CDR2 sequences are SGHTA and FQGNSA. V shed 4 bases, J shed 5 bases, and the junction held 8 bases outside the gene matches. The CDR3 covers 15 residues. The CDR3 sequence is CASSSPGQGRETQYF. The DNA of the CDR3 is TGTGCCAGCAGCTCGCCGGGACAGGGCCGGGAGACCCAGTACTTC.

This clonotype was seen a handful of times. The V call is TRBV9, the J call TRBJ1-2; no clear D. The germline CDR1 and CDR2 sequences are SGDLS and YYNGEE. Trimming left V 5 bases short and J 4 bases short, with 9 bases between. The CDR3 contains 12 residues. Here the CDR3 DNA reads TGTGCCAGCAGATCTATGGCCTATGGCTACACCTTC. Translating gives CASRSMAYGYTF.

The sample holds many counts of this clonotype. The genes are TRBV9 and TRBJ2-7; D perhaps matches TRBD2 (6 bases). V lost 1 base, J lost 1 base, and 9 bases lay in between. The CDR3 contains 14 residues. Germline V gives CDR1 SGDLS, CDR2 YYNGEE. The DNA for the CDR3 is TGTGCCAGCAGCGTATCCAGCGGGTCCTACGAGCAGTACTTC. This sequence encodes CASSVSSGSYEQYF.